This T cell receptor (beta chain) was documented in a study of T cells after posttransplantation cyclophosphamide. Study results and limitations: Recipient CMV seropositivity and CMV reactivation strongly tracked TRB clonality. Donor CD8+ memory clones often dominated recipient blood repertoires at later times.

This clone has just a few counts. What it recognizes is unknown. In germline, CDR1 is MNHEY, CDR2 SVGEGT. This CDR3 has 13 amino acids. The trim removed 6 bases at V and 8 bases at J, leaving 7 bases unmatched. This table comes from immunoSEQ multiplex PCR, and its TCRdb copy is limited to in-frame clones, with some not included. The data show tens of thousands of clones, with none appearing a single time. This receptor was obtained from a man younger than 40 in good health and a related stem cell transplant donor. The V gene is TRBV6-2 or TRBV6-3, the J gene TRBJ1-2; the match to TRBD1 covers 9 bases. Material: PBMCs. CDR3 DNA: TGTGCCAGCAGAACCGGGACAGGGCAAGGCTACACCTTC. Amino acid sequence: CASRTGTGQGYTF.